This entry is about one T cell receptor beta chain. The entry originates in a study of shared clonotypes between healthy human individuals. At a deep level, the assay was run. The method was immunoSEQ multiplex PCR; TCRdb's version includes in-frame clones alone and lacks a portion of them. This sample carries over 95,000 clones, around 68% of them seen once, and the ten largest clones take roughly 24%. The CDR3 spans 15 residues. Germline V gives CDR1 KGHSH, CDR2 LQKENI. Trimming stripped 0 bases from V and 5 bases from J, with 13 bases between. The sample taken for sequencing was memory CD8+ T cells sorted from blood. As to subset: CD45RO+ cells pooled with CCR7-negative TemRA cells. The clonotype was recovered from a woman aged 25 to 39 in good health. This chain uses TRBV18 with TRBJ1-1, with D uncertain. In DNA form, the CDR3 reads TGTGCCAGCTCACCACCGTTAGTTAGAGGGACTGAAGCTTTCTTT. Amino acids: CASSPPLVRGTEAFF.